Below, 22 T cell receptor beta chains from the same sample are listed, as sequenced in a study of T cells in Graves' hyperthyroidism and ophthalmopathy. TCR beta CDR3 regions were amplified from RNA. The primer set for the first-round RT-PCR of the TCR CDR3 was HTBI. TCRdb analysed the multiplex PCR reads with MiXCR anew, one entry per CDR3 protein. This sample carries about 380,000 distinct CDR3 sequences, 13% of them seen once, and the ten largest clones take around 21%. Sequences were obtained from blood. The origin of the receptors is a young man with Graves' hyperthyroidism that later progressed to Graves' ophthalmopathy.

This clonotype was seen a handful of times. The chain is built from TRBV6-1 and TRBJ2-1; possible D gene TRBD2, 6 bases. V was shortened by 5 bases and J by 6 bases, with 17 bases between the two germline ends. CDR3 size: 15 residues. Germline CDR1 is MNHNS and CDR2 is SASEGT. CDR3 amino acids: CASSPLLASGNEQFF. CDR3 bases: TGTGCCAGCAGTCCCTTACTAGCATCAGGCAATGAGCAGTTCTTC.

The V gene is TRBV3-1, the J gene TRBJ1-2; 8 bases align to TRBD1. There are 15 residues in the CDR3. The V gene's germline CDR1 is LGHDT and CDR2 YNNKEL (reference sequence). Trimming took 4 bases from V and 8 from J; bases not matched to a gene: 12. CDR3: CASSRWDRTIRGYTF. The CDR3 DNA sequence: TGTGCCAGCAGCCGCTGGGACAGGACGATCCGCGGCTACACCTTC.

The sample holds many counts of this clonotype. The chain uses TRBV2 and TRBJ1-5; D is unclear. Trimming cost V 0 bases and J 6 bases, with 9 bases left between them. The germline gives CDR1 SNHLY, CDR2 FYNNEI. The CDR3 consists of 14 residues. The CDR3 reads CASSEAGSGQPQHF. As DNA, the CDR3 is TGTGCCAGCAGTGAAGCGGGGAGTGGTCAGCCCCAGCATTTT. Complete variable domain (other parts from reference TRBV2 and TRBJ1-5): EPEVTQTPSHQVTQMGQEVILRCVPISNHLYFYWYRQILGQKVEFLVSFYNNEISEKSEIFDDQFSVERPDGSNFTLKIRSTKLEDSAMYFCASSEAGSGQPQHFGDGTRLSIL.

The gene calls are TRBV27 and TRBJ2-7, with 9 bases aligning to TRBD2. V lost 6 bases, J lost 3 bases, and 9 bases stayed unmatched. CDR3 length equals 15 residues. Germline CDR1 is MNHEY and CDR2 is SMNVEV (reference sequence). The CDR3 DNA sequence: TGTGCCAGCAGCCCTGCGGGGGGGGGGCTCTACGAGCAGTACTTC. This sequence encodes CASSPAGGGLYEQYF.

This clonotype came up many times. This chain links TRBV14 with TRBJ1-1; possible D gene TRBD1, 5 bases. With 4 bases removed from V and 5 bases from J, the gap between germline ends came to 23 bases. The CDR3 length is 17 residues. Germline V lookup: CDR1 SGHDN, CDR2 FVKESK. The CDR3 nucleotides are TGTGCCAGCAGCCCCCAAGGGGCTAGCAGGGTGGCAACTGAAGCTTTCTTT. This encodes CASSPQGASRVATEAFF.

A few counts support this clonotype. The chain is built from TRBV4-1 and TRBJ2-1, with a tentative D call TRBD1 (5 bases). Germline CDR1 and CDR2: MGHRA and YSYEKL. V was pared by 1 base and J by 3 bases, with 10 bases between. The CDR3 loop spans 15 amino acids. The CDR3 nucleotides are TGCGCCAGCAGCCAAGGAGTAGGGGACTACAATGAGCAGTTCTTC. Amino acid sequence: CASSQGVGDYNEQFF.

This clonotype was detected many times. The chain employs TRBV6-1 and TRBJ1-6, with a weak D call TRBD1 (6 bases). This CDR3 region has 13 residues. Germline V gene sequence: CDR1 MNHNS, CDR2 SASEGT. V dropped 5 bases and J dropped 10 bases, with 12 bases sitting between them. CDR3 sequence: CASSYQGNSPLHF. The CDR3 nucleotides read TGTGCCAGCAGTTATCAGGGGAACTCACCCCTCCACTTT.

Comment on this clonotype: This may arise from a read error, as a much more abundant clone is one base away. The CDR3 sequence is CAGSEGPGGADGYTF. In nucleotides, the CDR3 is TGTGCCGGCAGTGAAGGTCCAGGGGGCGCCGATGGCTACACCTTC. The chain uses TRBV6-1 and TRBJ1-2; the match to TRBD1 covers 8 bases. This CDR3 has 15 residues. The germline V gene encodes CDR1 MNHNS and CDR2 SASEGT.

This clonotype was seen a handful of times. The V call is TRBV27, the J call TRBJ1-2; D ambiguous. Trimming cost V 3 bases and J 0 bases, with 5 bases left between them. CDR3 length equals 13 residues. Germline V gene sequence: CDR1 MNHEY, CDR2 SMNVEV (reference sequence). DNA for the CDR3: TGTGCCAGCAGTTTTTTAGCTAACTATGGCTACACCTTC. It codes for CASSFLANYGYTF.

This clonotype was observed many times. V gene TRBV6-1 combines with J gene TRBJ2-7; TRBD1 is a possible D gene (6 bases). The CDR3 runs to 14 residues. The V gene lost 5 bases and the J gene lost 0 bases, with 11 bases spanning the gap. Per germline, CDR1 MNHNS and CDR2 SASEGT. The chain's CDR3 is CASSRTASSYEQYF. Here the CDR3 DNA reads TGTGCCAGCAGTCGGACAGCGAGCTCCTACGAGCAGTACTTC.

This clonotype has more than one count but fewer than ten. A much larger clone is a single base away; this may be a read error. This chain joins TRBV7-9 and TRBJ2-7; 8 bases agree with TRBD1. The CDR3 totals 14 residues. Germline assignment: CDR1 SEHNR and CDR2 FQNEAQ (reference sequence). The DNA of the CDR3 is TGTGCCAGCAGCTATACAGGGGGAGTCTACGGGCAGTACTTC. Residues: CASSYTGGVYGQYF.

This clonotype has ten or more counts. V usage is TRBV27 and J usage is TRBJ2-5, with 7 bases fitting TRBD1. The germline V gene encodes CDR1 MNHEY and CDR2 SMNVEV (reference sequence). The trim removed 3 bases at V and 5 bases at J, leaving 6 bases unmatched. This CDR3 is 14 amino acids long. The CDR3 nucleotides read TGTGCCAGCAGTTTGTGGGGGACAGTTGAGACCCAGTACTTC. This codes for CASSLWGTVETQYF.

This clonotype was picked up many times. This chain joins TRBV11-3 and TRBJ2-7, with 8 nucleotides matching TRBD1. Unmatched junction bases numbered 4, after V lost 6 bases and J lost 3 bases. CDR1 is SGHNT and CDR2 is YENEEA in the germline V gene. This CDR3 spans 13 amino acids. The CDR3 coding sequence is TGTGCCAGCAGGGTTGACAGGGGCTACGAGCAGTACTTC. This gives the protein CASRVDRGYEQYF. Based on the CDR3 plus reference TRBV11-3 and TRBJ2-7, the full variable domain is EAGVVQSPRYKIIEKKQPVAFWCNPISGHNTLYWYLQNLGQGPELLIRYENEEAVDDSQLPKDRFSAERLKGVDSTLKIQPAELGDSAVYLCASRVDRGYEQYFGPGTRLTVT.

This clonotype was found many times. The chain links TRBV7-2 to TRBJ1-5; D is undetermined. The CDR3 consists of 12 residues. Between the trimmed V and J ends, which lost 2 bases and 6 bases, there was a span of 5 bases. Looked up from germline, CDR1 is SGHTA and CDR2 is FQGNSA. The CDR3 is CASSLFGQPQHF. DNA of the CDR3: TGTGCCAGCAGCTTATTCGGTCAGCCCCAGCATTTT.

The table lists this clonotype with many counts. The rearrangement uses TRBV20-1 and TRBJ1-1; the match to TRBD1 covers 8 bases. The CDR3 sequence is 13 residues long. Looked up from germline, CDR1 is DFQATT and CDR2 is SNEGSKA (reference sequence). Trimming at V came to 5 bases and at J to 1 base, leaving 3 bases not matched to a gene. CDR3: CSARTGQNTEAFF. CDR3 DNA: TGCAGTGCTCGGACAGGGCAGAACACTGAAGCTTTCTTT.

This CDR3 is CASSLSGILYEQYF. The CDR3 nucleotides are TGTGCCAGCAGCTTATCCGGGATCTTATACGAGCAGTACTTC. The gene calls are TRBV12-3 or TRBV12-4 and TRBJ2-7; a possible D gene is TRBD2 (5 bases). This CDR3 contains 14 residues. Trimming shortened V by 6 bases and J by 4 bases, and 16 bases separated the two germline ends.

This chain links TRBV29-1 with TRBJ1-1; no firm D call. Germline lookup yields CDR1 SQVTM and CDR2 ANQGSEA. V was shortened by 3 bases and J by 3 bases, with 8 bases between the two germline ends. This CDR3 contains 12 residues. The DNA of the CDR3 is TGCAGCGTTGATATGGGCGACACTGAAGCTTTCTTT. As protein: CSVDMGDTEAFF.

This clonotype was observed many times. The chain uses TRBV27 and TRBJ1-1; D gene uncertain. CDR3 size: 13 residues. Trimming left V 0 bases short and J 7 bases short, with 9 bases between. The germline CDR1 and CDR2 sequences are MNHEY and SMNVEV (reference sequence). This chain's CDR3 is CASSLSVGLEAFF. CDR3 nucleotides: TGTGCCAGCAGTTTATCGGTTGGACTTGAAGCTTTCTTT.

The chain has TRBV28 and TRBJ1-1, with 9 bases identical to TRBD1. Germline trimming cut 11 bases from V and 8 bases from J; bases unmatched to any gene: 12. CDR3 length: 13 amino acids. Per the germline V gene, CDR1 is MDHEN and CDR2 is SYDVKM. Written as DNA, the CDR3 is TGTGCCGTACGAAGGGGACAGGGACGAGAAGCTTTCTTT. It encodes CAVRRGQGREAFF.

This clonotype was recorded many times. The chain uses TRBV7-8 and TRBJ1-2, with a possible D match to TRBD1 (6 bases). There are 16 residues in the CDR3. The V end was cut by 3 bases, the J end by 0 bases, with 14 bases between. Germline CDR1 reads SGHVS; CDR2 reads FQNEAQ. Here the CDR3 reads CASSFLGGPTNYGYTF. CDR3 nucleotide sequence: TGTGCCAGCAGCTTTCTGGGGGGGCCCACTAACTATGGCTACACCTTC.

J is TRBJ1-1 and V is TRBV11-3, with a possible D match to TRBD1 (6 bases). This CDR3 is built from 14 residues. Germline V gene data show CDR1 as SGHNT and CDR2 as YENEEA. V shed 4 bases and J shed 7 bases, with 16 bases lying between them. CDR3 loop: CASSSTAGEDEAFF. DNA for the CDR3: TGTGCCAGCAGCTCCACCGCAGGGGAGGATGAAGCTTTCTTT.

This clonotype was picked up a small number of times. This chain connects TRBV6-1 to TRBJ1-1; the D gene is possibly TRBD1 (5 bases). V was trimmed by 7 bases and J by 0 bases, leaving 15 bases between them. Germline V lookup: CDR1 MNHNS, CDR2 SASEGT. The length of the CDR3 is 15 residues. This CDR3 is CASTPVRGMNTEAFF. CDR3 nucleotide sequence: TGTGCCAGCACACCAGTCCGGGGCATGAACACTGAAGCTTTCTTT.